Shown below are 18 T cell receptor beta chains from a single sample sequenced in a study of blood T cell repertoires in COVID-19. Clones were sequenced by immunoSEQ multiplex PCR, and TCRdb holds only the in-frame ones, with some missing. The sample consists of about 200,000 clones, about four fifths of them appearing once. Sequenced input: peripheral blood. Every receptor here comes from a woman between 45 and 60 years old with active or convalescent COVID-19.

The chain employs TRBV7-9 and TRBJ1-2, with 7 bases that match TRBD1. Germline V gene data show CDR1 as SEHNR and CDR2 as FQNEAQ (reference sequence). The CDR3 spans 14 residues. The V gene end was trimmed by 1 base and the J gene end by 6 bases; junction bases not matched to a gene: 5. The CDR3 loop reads CASSLDRGENGYTF. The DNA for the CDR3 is TGTGCCAGCAGCTTAGACAGGGGTGAGAATGGCTACACCTTC.

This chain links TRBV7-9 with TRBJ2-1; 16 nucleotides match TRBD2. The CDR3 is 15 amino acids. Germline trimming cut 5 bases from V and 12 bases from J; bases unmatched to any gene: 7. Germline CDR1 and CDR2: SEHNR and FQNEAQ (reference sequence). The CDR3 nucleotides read TGTGCCAGCAGCCGCGGGACTAGCGGGAGGGAGGGGCAGTTCTTC. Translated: CASSRGTSGREGQFF.

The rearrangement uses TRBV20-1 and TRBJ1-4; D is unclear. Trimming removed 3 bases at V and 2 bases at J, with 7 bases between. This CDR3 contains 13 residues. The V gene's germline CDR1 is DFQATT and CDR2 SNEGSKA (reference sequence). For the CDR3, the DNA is TGCAGTGCTAGTTACGGGACTAATGAAAAACTGTTTTTT. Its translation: CSASYGTNEKLFF.

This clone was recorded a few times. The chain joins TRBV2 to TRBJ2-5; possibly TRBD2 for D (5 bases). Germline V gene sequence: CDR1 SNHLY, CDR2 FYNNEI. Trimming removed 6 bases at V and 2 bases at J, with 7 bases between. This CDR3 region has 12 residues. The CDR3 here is CASRGLQETQYF. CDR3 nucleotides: TGTGCCAGCAGAGGACTTCAAGAGACCCAGTACTTC.

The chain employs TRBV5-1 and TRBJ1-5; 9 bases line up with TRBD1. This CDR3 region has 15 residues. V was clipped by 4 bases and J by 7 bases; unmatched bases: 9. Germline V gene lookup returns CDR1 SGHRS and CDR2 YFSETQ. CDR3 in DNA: TGCGCCAGCAGCGCCGGGACAGGGCCTGGCCAGCCCCAGCATTTT. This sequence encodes CASSAGTGPGQPQHF. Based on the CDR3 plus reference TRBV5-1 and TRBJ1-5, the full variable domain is KAGVTQTPRYLIKTRGQQVTLSCSPISGHRSVSWYQQTPGQGLQFLFEYFSETQRNKGNFPGRFSGRQFSNSRSEMNVSTLELGDSALYLCASSAGTGPGQPQHFGDGTRLSIL.

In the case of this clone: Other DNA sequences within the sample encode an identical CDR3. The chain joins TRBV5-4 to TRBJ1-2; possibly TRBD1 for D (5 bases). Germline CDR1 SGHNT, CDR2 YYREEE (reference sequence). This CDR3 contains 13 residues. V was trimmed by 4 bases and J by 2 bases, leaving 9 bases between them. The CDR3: CASSPTGNYGYTF. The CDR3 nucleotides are TGTGCCAGCAGCCCCACAGGCAACTATGGCTACACCTTC.

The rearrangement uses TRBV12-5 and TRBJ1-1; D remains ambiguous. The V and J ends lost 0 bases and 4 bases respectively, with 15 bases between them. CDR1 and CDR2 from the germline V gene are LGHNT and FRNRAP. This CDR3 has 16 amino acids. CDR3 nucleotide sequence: TGTGCTAGTGGTTTGGTAAAAGGAGGCTTGGGCACTGAAGCTTTCTTT. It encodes CASGLVKGGLGTEAFF.

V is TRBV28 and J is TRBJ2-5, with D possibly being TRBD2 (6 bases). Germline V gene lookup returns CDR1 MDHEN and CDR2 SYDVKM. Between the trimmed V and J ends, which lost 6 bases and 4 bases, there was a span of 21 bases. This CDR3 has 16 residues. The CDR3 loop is CASSPSLGGGGETQYF. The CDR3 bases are TGTGCCAGCAGCCCTTCCCTGGGAGGTGGCGGAGAGACCCAGTACTTC.

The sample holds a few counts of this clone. The CDR3 protein is CASSPRARGELFF. CDR3 coding DNA: TGTGCCAGCAGTCCCAGGGCTCGCGGGGAGCTGTTTTTT. The V call is TRBV12-3 or TRBV12-4, the J call TRBJ2-2, with D perhaps TRBD1 (5 bases). V gave up 5 bases and J gave up 7 bases, with 11 bases separating them. The CDR3 loop spans 13 amino acids.

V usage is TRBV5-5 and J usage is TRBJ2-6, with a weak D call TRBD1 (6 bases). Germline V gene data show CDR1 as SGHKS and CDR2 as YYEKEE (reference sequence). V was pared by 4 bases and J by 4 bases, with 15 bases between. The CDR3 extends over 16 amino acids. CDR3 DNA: TGTGCCAGCAGCCACTTACAGGGTACCGGGGCCAACGTCCTGACTTTC. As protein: CASSHLQGTGANVLTF.

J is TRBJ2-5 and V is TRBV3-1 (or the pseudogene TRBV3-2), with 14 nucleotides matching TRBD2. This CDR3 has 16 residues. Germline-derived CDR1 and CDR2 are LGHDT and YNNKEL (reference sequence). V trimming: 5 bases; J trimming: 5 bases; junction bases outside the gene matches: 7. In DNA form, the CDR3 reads TGTGCCAGCAGCTCACGGACTAGCGGGAGGAGGGAGACCCAGTACTTC. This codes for CASSSRTSGRRETQYF.

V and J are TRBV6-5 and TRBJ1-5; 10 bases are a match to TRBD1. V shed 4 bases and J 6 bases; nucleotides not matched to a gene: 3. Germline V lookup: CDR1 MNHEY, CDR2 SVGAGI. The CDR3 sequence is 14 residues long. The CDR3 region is CASSWDRGTQPQHF. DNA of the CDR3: TGTGCCAGCAGTTGGGACAGGGGCACTCAGCCCCAGCATTTT.

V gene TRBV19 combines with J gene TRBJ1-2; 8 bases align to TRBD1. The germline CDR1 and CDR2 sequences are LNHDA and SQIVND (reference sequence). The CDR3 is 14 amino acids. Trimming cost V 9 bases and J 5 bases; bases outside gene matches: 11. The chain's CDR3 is CASEQRTGRYGYTF. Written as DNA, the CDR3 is TGTGCCAGCGAGCAAAGGACAGGGAGGTATGGCTACACCTTC.

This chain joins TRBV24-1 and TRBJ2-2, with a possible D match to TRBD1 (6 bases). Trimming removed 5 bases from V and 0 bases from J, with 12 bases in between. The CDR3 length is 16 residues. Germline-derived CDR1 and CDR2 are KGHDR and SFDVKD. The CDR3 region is CATSGGQFANTGELFF. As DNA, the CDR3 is TGTGCCACCAGTGGCGGACAGTTCGCGAACACCGGGGAGCTGTTTTTT.

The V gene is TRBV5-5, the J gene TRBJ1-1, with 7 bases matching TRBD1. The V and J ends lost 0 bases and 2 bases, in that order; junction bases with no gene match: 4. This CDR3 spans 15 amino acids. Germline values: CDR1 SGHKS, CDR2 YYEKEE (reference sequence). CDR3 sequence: CASSLGQGGNTEAFF. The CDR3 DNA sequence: TGTGCCAGCAGCTTGGGACAGGGTGGAAACACTGAAGCTTTCTTT.

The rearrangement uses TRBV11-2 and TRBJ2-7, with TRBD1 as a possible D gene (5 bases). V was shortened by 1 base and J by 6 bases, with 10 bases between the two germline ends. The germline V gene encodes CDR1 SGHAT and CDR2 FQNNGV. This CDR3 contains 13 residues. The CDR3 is CASSLGGSLEQYF. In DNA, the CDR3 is TGTGCCAGCAGCTTAGGGGGCAGCCTCGAGCAGTACTTC.

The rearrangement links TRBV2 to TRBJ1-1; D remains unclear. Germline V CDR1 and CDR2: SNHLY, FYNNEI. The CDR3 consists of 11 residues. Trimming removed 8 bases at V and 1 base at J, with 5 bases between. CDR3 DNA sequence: TGTGCCAGCCGCAGGAACACTGAAGCTTTCTTT. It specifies CASRRNTEAFF.

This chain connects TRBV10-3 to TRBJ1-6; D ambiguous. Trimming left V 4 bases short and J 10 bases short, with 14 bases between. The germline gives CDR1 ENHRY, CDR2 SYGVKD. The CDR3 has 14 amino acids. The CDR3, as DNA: TGTGCCATCAGTGCGTGGGGAGATAGATCACCCCTCCACTTT. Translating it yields CAISAWGDRSPLHF.